This TCR beta chain was documented in a study of shared clonotypes between healthy human individuals. Findings and limits, study-wide: Clonotypes which were not shared had lower generation probabilities than clonotypes that all four donors shared. The study generally estimated greater richness for naive than memory subsets.

Trimming took 5 bases from V and 8 from J; bases not matched to a gene: 15. The CDR3 runs 16 residues. CDR1 is SGHTA and CDR2 is FQGTGA in the germline V gene. Deep-level assay runs were performed. Measured with immunoSEQ multiplex PCR; TCRdb has only the in-frame clones, and not every one. The sample shows 230,000 or so clones, over 50% of them seen only once. HIV-negative, healthy adults without recent acute infections or vaccinations were the donors. With regard to this clone: The antigen remains undetermined.

This TCR was recovered from a man aged 30 to 45 in good health. This rearrangement joins TRBV7-3 to TRBJ2-1; 7 bases align to TRBD2. Sequencing was carried out using memory CD4+ T cells sorted from blood. Subset specified: CD45RA-negative fraction. The CDR3 is CASSQAAGAGLHEQFF. The DNA for the CDR3 is TGTGCCAGCAGCCAAGCCGCGGGAGCGGGACTACATGAGCAGTTCTTC. Drawing the rest from reference TRBV7-3 and TRBJ2-1, the complete variable domain is GAGVSQTPSNKVTEKGKYVELRCDPISGHTALYWYRQSLGQGPEFLIYFQGTGAADDSGLPNDRFFAVRPEGSVSTLKIQRTERGDSAVYLCASSQAAGAGLHEQFFGPGTRLTVL.